Sequencing of this T cell receptor beta chain was carried out in a study of blood T cell repertoires in COVID-19 (dated by TCRdb to 2020 to 2022). For the wider study: The collaborator samples originated in the United States, Italy and Spain and spanned the acute and convalescent phases of COVID-19. A de-identified subject ID, COVID-19 status, age in years and sex were almost always included in the sample metadata. The repertoires were released in a freely available public database meant as a resource for research on the immune response to SARS-CoV-2. The dataset comprised deeply sampled blood TCRbeta repertoires from subjects exposed to, actively infected with, or recovered from COVID-19. Where available, HLA class I and class II types were taken from metadata supplied by the sample provider and were not determined by assay-based typing. The material from the prospective study consisted of cDNA or gDNA derived from T cells, B-cell-depleted T cells, or PBMCs. The samples were drawn from the first 160 participants of the ongoing ImmuneRACE study and from 1,254 subjects provided by 6 global collaborators.

As regards this clone: Which antigen it targets is not known. No base quality information exists; no much larger clone differs at one position.

V is shortened by 6 bases, J by 6 bases, and the region joining them spans 22 bases. CDR1 and CDR2 (KGHDR, SFDVKD) derive from the germline V gene. The cysteine opens and the phenylalanine closes a CDR3 of 17 amino acids. Only the CDR3 region is kept as DNA, spanning 51 bases read in frame from base 1. Another Seattle source contributed samples from volunteer blood donors who had recovered from COVID-19. The collaborating institutions used their own protocols to collect whole blood in K2EDTA tubes. For TCRbeta analysis, collaborators shipped samples as frozen whole blood, isolated PBMCs, or DNA extracted from either of those sample types. TCRbeta CDR3 regions were amplified from genomic DNA by means of the immunoSEQ Assay, a bias-controlled multiplex PCR. As for the original processing: The number of nucleated cells in each sample was estimated from the amplification of reference gene primers within the assay. To quantify the absolute abundance of each unique TCRbeta CDR3 rearrangement, sequence reads were collapsed and filtered. For each sample, productive Simpson clonality was calculated by taking the square root of Simpson's diversity index across productive rearrangements. What TCRdb holds here is the immuneACCESS table cut down to in-frame rearrangements. Part of the clones is not present; checked against another copy, under half of the missing clones reflect an unresolved V gene, and the others are unexplained. Clone size and V and J calls were adopted from that table, with D and trimming inferred from the DNA. This sample is represented by some 320,000 clones; roughly 86% of them were singletons. The ten most abundant clones make up 6.5% to 9.5% of the sample.

Results the study describes overall, beyond this receptor: Clinical and demographic metadata were provided uncurated, with the amount varying by source and participant.

The receptor chain draws on TRBV24-1 and TRBJ1-4, and the D gene may be TRBD1, 6 bases matching. The clonotype was recovered from a woman in her forties or fifties who had recovered from COVID-19. The material sequenced was peripheral blood. The CDR3 loop reads CATSRLGEQGLYEKLFF. The DNA is as follows: TGTGCCACCAGTCGATTGGGAGAACAGGGACTATATGAAAAACTGTTTTTT.